This T cell receptor beta chain appears in the sequencing data of a study of T cell responses to AZD1222 COVID-19 vaccine. There are 19 residues in the CDR3. Germline trimming cut 5 bases from V and 3 bases from J; bases unmatched to any gene: 17. CDR1 is SGHVS, CDR2 FQNEAQ, per germline. The assay was immunoSEQ multiplex PCR, and TCRdb's table has in-frame clones only and misses some. Of more than 75,000 clones in the sample, around nine tenths are singletons; the top ten hold roughly 7.2%. This clone was seen more than once but under ten times. The source of this sequence is an adult who received the AZD1222 COVID-19 vaccine. The V and J genes are TRBV7-8 and TRBJ2-5, with 11 bases fitting TRBD2. The sample was peripheral blood, taken 28 days after the second AZD1222 dose. CDR3: CASSATRYILAGVKETQYF. CDR3 sequence (DNA): TGTGCCAGCAGCGCCACCAGATATATACTAGCGGGAGTAAAAGAGACCCAGTACTTC.